This TCR beta chain was found in a study of TIL therapy for anti-PD-1-resistant metastatic lung cancer. Study information: Four tumors were EGFR-mutant and two were ALK-rearranged.

The germline gives CDR1 MDHEN, CDR2 SYDVKM. The CDR3 spans 13 residues. The ends lost 6 bases at V and 5 bases at J; junction bases unmatched: 4. Study-wide points: Patients were highly selected, enriched for treatment-naive, never-smoker and oncogene-addicted cases.

Time point indicated: pre-treatment sample, taken before nivolumab and TIL therapy. Comment on this clone: Antigen specificity is unknown.

The libraries were made with immunoSEQ v3. Assay used: immunoSEQ multiplex PCR; TCRdb lists only in-frame clones, some missing. The data show tens of thousands of clones, more than 60% seen once. The sequence was collected from a person aged 25 to 80 with non-small cell lung cancer. The chain links TRBV28 to TRBJ1-5; 7 nucleotides line up with TRBD1. The sample here was blood, taken at baseline. The CDR3 DNA follows: TGTGCCAGCAGAGGGACAGAACATCAGCCCCAGCATTTT. It codes for CASRGTEHQPQHF.